This T cell receptor beta chain was sequenced in a study of blood T cell repertoires in COVID-19. In the study overall: The samples span acute and convalescent COVID-19 from the United States, Italy and Spain. T cells, B-cell-depleted T cells, or PBMCs supplied cDNA or gDNA.

In the original workflow: Nucleated cell number was recorded as an estimate derived from reference gene primer amplification. Sequencing was performed with immunoSEQ multiplex PCR; in TCRdb, only in-frame clones are kept and a portion is missing. V, J and clone size derive from that table, while D and trimming were established from the DNA sequence. The table lists about 64,000 clones, 70% to 90% of them singletons, with about a tenth in the top ten. Assignment of participants to cohorts was predicated upon participant-reported clinical history. The source material was PBMCs or T cells enriched from blood (not recorded which). This receptor was obtained from a woman aged 40 to 50 who had recovered from COVID-19.

CDR3 in amino acids: CASSETGTGAREQFF. CDR3 in DNA: TGTGCCAGCAGTGAAACCGGGACAGGGGCGCGTGAGCAGTTCTTC. The rearrangement uses TRBV6-1 and TRBJ2-1; 10 bases line up with TRBD1. The CDR3 is 15 amino acids. Trimming removed 2 bases from V and 9 bases from J; junction bases left unmatched: 7. CDR1 MNHNS and CDR2 SASEGT come from the germline V gene.